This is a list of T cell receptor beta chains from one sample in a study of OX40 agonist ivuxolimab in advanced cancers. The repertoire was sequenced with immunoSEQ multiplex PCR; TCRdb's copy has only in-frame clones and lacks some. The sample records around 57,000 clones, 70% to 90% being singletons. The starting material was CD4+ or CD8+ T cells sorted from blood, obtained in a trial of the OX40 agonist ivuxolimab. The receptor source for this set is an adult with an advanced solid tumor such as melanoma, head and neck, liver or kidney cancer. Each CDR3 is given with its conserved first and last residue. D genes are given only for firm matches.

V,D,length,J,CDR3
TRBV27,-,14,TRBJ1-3,CASSPTEAGNTIYF
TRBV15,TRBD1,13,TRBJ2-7,CATSTGQGYEQYF
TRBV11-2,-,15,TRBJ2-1,CASSLAPTTNNEQFF
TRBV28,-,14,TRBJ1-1,CASSLTGSNTEAFF
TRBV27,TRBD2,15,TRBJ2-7,CASSLGSGGSYEQYF
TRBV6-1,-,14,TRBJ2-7,CASTYNGGDYEQYF
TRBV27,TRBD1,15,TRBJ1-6,CASSTRDRGNSPLHF
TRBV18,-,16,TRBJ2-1,CASSPLFNGDYNEQFF
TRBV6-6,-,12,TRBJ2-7,CASRTSGNEQYF
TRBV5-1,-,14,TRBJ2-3,CASSERGRGDTQYF
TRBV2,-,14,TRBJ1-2,CASSDLGANYGYTF
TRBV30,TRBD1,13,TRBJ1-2,CAWSLGQGYGYTF
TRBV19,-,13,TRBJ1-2,CASSSPVVYGYTF
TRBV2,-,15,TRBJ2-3,CASSEEEIGTDTQYF
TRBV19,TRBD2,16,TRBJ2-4,CASSSWGGTDKNIQYF
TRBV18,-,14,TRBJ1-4,CASSLRDTYEKLFF
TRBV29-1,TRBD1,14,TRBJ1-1,CSVEEQGAGTEAFF
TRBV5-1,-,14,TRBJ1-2,CASSLETPNYGYTF
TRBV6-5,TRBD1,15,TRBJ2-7,CASSVVQGVPYEQYF